These 29 T cell receptor beta chains were all obtained from the same sample, sequenced in a study of T cells in localized non-small cell lung cancer. Data came from immunoSEQ multiplex PCR; TCRdb stores just in-frame clones and leaves some out. The sample has more than 100,000 clones, around 92% seen once. This specimen was peripheral blood, taken before any cancer treatment. The receptors stem from a female donor aged 60 or older with stage I lung adenocarcinoma.

The J gene is TRBJ2-1, the V gene TRBV18; D uncertain. The CDR3 covers 14 residues. From germline, CDR1 is KGHSH and CDR2 LQKENI. Trimming shortened V by 2 bases and J by 3 bases, and 8 bases separated the two germline ends. In nucleotides, the CDR3 is TGTGCCAGCTCACCATCGGCAGGCTACAATGAGCAGTTCTTC. Residues: CASSPSAGYNEQFF.

This clone is a singleton in its sample. This chain connects TRBV7-3 to TRBJ2-7; D is possibly TRBD1 or TRBD2 (6 bases each). Trimming removed 5 bases from V and 9 bases from J, with 17 bases in between. Germline V gene sequence: CDR1 SGHTA, CDR2 FQGTGA. The CDR3 is 13 amino acids. The CDR3 region has the DNA TGTGCCAGCAGCCAAAACCCGGGGGCCGGGCAGTACTTC. This codes for CASSQNPGAGQYF.

The chain has TRBV28 and TRBJ1-2; D gene uncertain. The germline V and J ends were trimmed by 4 bases and 5 bases, with 5 bases remaining between them. This CDR3 has 11 amino acids. Germline CDR1 and CDR2: MDHEN and SYDVKM. The CDR3 here is CASSSNYGYTF. CDR3 sequence (DNA): TGTGCCAGCAGTTCGAATTATGGCTACACCTTC.

The V and J genes are TRBV30 and TRBJ2-3; 8 bases line up with TRBD2. The CDR3 extends over 13 amino acids. After removal of 2 bases from V and 6 bases from J, the junction contained 4 bases not matched to a gene. Looked up from germline, CDR1 is GTSNPN and CDR2 is SVGIG (reference sequence). CDR3 sequence (DNA): TGTGCCTGGAGTAGCGGGAGTCGGGATACGCAGTATTTT. Protein product: CAWSSGSRDTQYF.

This chain links TRBV5-6 with TRBJ2-7, with 12 bases that match TRBD1. The J segment lost 1 base and the V segment lost 4 bases, leaving 3 bases of the junction unmatched. This CDR3 is built from 15 residues. Germline V gene lookup returns CDR1 SGHDT and CDR2 YYEEEE. CDR3: CASSRDRGPSYEQYF. CDR3 in DNA: TGTGCCAGCAGCCGGGACAGGGGGCCTTCCTACGAGCAGTACTTC.

The chain uses TRBV6-5 and TRBJ2-7; 7 bases are a match to TRBD2. The CDR3 extends over 14 amino acids. V was clipped by 8 bases and J by 0 bases; unmatched bases: 7. Germline V gives CDR1 MNHEY, CDR2 SVGAGI. This CDR3 reads CASRPAGSSYEQYF. The CDR3 DNA follows: TGTGCCAGCCGACCAGCGGGGAGCTCCTACGAGCAGTACTTC.

This clone has just one count. This sequence joins TRBV18 and TRBJ2-7; D not certain. Germline assignment: CDR1 KGHSH and CDR2 LQKENI. Trimming cost V 3 bases and J 6 bases, with 15 bases left between them. CDR3 length: 14 residues. This CDR3 is CASSPLEPVGEQYF. The CDR3 DNA reads as TGTGCCAGCTCACCTTTAGAGCCGGTGGGCGAGCAGTACTTC.

The genes are TRBV11-2 and TRBJ2-7; D is tentatively TRBD1 or TRBD2 (6 bases each). Between the trimmed V and J ends, which lost 8 bases and 4 bases, there was a span of 12 bases. The CDR3 runs 12 residues. Germline V CDR1 and CDR2: SGHAT, FQNNGV. CDR3 loop: CASSGGTYEQYF. CDR3 sequence (DNA): TGTGCCAGCTCAGGCGGGACATACGAGCAGTACTTC.

V gene TRBV6-6 combines with J gene TRBJ2-7; D perhaps matches TRBD1 (6 bases). Per germline, CDR1 MNHNY and CDR2 SVGAGI (reference sequence). Deletions cut 6 bases from V and 2 bases from J, with 14 bases between. The CDR3 runs to 14 residues. The CDR3: CASRTWTVPYEQYF. The CDR3 DNA follows: TGTGCCAGCAGGACCTGGACAGTTCCCTACGAGCAGTACTTC.

This clone was found once. The V gene is TRBV11-2, the J gene TRBJ1-2, with unresolved D. The V end lost 6 bases, the J end lost 2 bases, and 16 bases lay between the germline ends. CDR3 length: 15 amino acids. Germline-derived CDR1 and CDR2 are SGHAT and FQNNGV. CDR3 protein: CASSQRRGMNYGYTF. The DNA of the CDR3 is TGTGCCAGCAGTCAAAGGCGAGGGATGAACTATGGCTACACCTTC.

This sequence joins TRBV19 and TRBJ2-7, with TRBD2 matching 13 bases. CDR3 length: 15 residues. Unmatched junction bases numbered 7, after V lost 5 bases and J lost 6 bases. From germline, CDR1 is LNHDA and CDR2 SQIVND (reference sequence). The CDR3 DNA reads as TGTGCCAGTAGTGCTTGGACTAGCGGGAGACGCGAGCAGTACTTC. Amino acids: CASSAWTSGRREQYF. The full variable domain, in which reference TRBV19 and TRBJ2-7 provide the parts outside the CDR3, is DGGITQSPKYLFRKEGQNVTLSCEQNLNHDAMYWYRQDPGQGLRLIYYSQIVNDFQKGDIAEGYSVSREKKESFPLTVTSAQKNPTAFYLCASSAWTSGRREQYFGPGTRLTVT.

This chain connects TRBV5-6 to TRBJ2-3; weak D call: TRBD2 (6 bases). This CDR3 spans 15 amino acids. V lost 9 bases and J 0 bases, leaving 17 bases between the germline ends. Germline CDR1 SGHDT, CDR2 YYEEEE. The CDR3 region is CATNTGLLSTDTQYF. Here the CDR3 DNA reads TGTGCCACCAACACGGGACTCCTGAGCACAGATACGCAGTATTTT.

This chain joins TRBV28 and TRBJ1-1, with TRBD1 matching 7 bases. Looked up from germline, CDR1 is MDHEN and CDR2 is SYDVKM. J was trimmed by 3 bases and V by 8 bases; bases with no gene match: 12. The CDR3 spans 15 residues. The chain's CDR3 is CASGQTGQPYTEAFF. Here the CDR3 DNA reads TGTGCCAGCGGCCAAACGGGACAGCCTTACACTGAAGCTTTCTTT.

The chain links TRBV15 to TRBJ2-1; possibly TRBD1 or TRBD2 for D (5 bases each). This CDR3 is 17 amino acids long. V was cut by 3 bases and J by 1 base, with 16 bases left in between. Germline loops: CDR1 LNHNV, CDR2 YYDKDF (reference sequence). This CDR3 reads CATSREDWQGSYNEQFF. The CDR3 DNA is TGTGCCACCAGCAGGGAGGATTGGCAGGGTTCCTACAATGAGCAGTTCTTC.

The genes are TRBV5-6 and TRBJ1-2; 7 positions match TRBD1. Per germline, CDR1 SGHDT and CDR2 YYEEEE. The CDR3 covers 13 residues. With V trimmed by 1 base and J by 5 bases, 2 bases remained unmatched. CDR3 in DNA: TGTGCCAGCAGCTTGCAGGGGGGTTATGGCTACACCTTC. This encodes CASSLQGGYGYTF.

The V gene is TRBV5-1, the J gene TRBJ2-7; D perhaps matches TRBD1 (6 bases). This CDR3 has 12 amino acids. V was pared by 3 bases and J by 7 bases, with 11 bases between. CDR1 is SGHRS and CDR2 is YFSETQ in the germline V gene. CDR3 sequence reads: CASSYAQGEQYF. The DNA of the CDR3 is TGCGCCAGCAGCTACGCTCAGGGGGAGCAGTACTTC. Drawing the rest from reference TRBV5-1 and TRBJ2-7, the complete variable domain is KAGVTQTPRYLIKTRGQQVTLSCSPISGHRSVSWYQQTPGQGLQFLFEYFSETQRNKGNFPGRFSGRQFSNSRSEMNVSTLELGDSALYLCASSYAQGEQYFGPGTRLTVT.

J is TRBJ2-1 and V is TRBV18; a possible D gene is TRBD2 (5 bases). In germline, CDR1 is KGHSH, CDR2 LQKENI. This CDR3 region has 12 residues. V lost 7 bases to trimming and J lost 6 bases, with 10 bases between them. The CDR3 protein is CASCDEGNEQFF. The DNA for the CDR3 is TGTGCCAGCTGTGATGAGGGCAATGAGCAGTTCTTC.

The chain carries TRBV9 and TRBJ2-7; 10 positions match TRBD2. This CDR3 region has 14 residues. Germline V gives CDR1 SGDLS, CDR2 YYNGEE. Trimming at V came to 7 bases and at J to 6 bases, leaving 10 bases not matched to a gene. DNA of the CDR3: TGTGCCAGCGGTTCTAGCGGGAGAGCCGGCGAGCAGTACTTC. Residues: CASGSSGRAGEQYF.

The chain links TRBV15 to TRBJ1-1; D gene uncertain. This CDR3 is built from 16 residues. V lost 6 bases, J lost 7 bases, and 24 bases lay in between. CDR1 is LNHNV, CDR2 YYDKDF, per germline (reference sequence). Written as DNA, the CDR3 is TGTGCCACCAGTCAGAGTCCCTTTTTACACGATTTTGAAGCTTTCTTT. Its protein is CATSQSPFLHDFEAFF.

The CDR3 loop is CASSGQGNTGELFF. The CDR3 nucleotides are TGCGCCAGCAGCGGACAGGGTAACACCGGGGAGCTGTTTTTT. The gene calls are TRBV10-2 and TRBJ2-2; 8 nucleotides align to TRBD1. The CDR3 length is 14 residues. Germline assignment: CDR1 WSHSY and CDR2 SAAADI. With 6 bases clipped from V and 2 bases from J, the junction kept 2 bases outside the gene matches.

This chain uses TRBV6-1 with TRBJ2-1, with no clear D. This CDR3 is 11 amino acids long. CDR1 MNHNS and CDR2 SASEGT come from the germline V gene. V shed 7 bases and J shed 7 bases, with 8 bases lying between them. CDR3 amino acids: CASIDWNEQFF. The DNA of the CDR3 is TGTGCCAGCATCGACTGGAATGAGCAGTTCTTC.

This clone occurred a few times. The chain combines TRBV19 with TRBJ1-4; 8 bases are a match to TRBD1. The CDR3 runs 15 residues. Germline assignment: CDR1 LNHDA and CDR2 SQIVND (reference sequence). J lost 10 bases, V lost 7 bases, and 14 bases had no gene match. As DNA, the CDR3 is TGTGCCAGTACCTTTGGGGGACAGGTGTCAAGAAAACTGTTTTTT. This sequence encodes CASTFGGQVSRKLFF.

The chain combines TRBV19 with TRBJ2-7; 7 positions match TRBD2. The CDR3 consists of 18 residues. The germline V gene encodes CDR1 LNHDA and CDR2 SQIVND (reference sequence). V lost 0 bases and J lost 0; bases outside the gene matches: 11. The CDR3 nucleotides are TGTGCCAGTAGTATAGATCATCGGGCTAGCGGATTCTCCTACGAGCAGTACTTC. Protein sequence: CASSIDHRASGFSYEQYF.

The chain employs TRBV7-9 and TRBJ2-1; 9 positions agree with TRBD2. The trim removed 2 bases at V and 4 bases at J, leaving 3 bases unmatched. This CDR3 is 15 amino acids long. Germline V gene lookup returns CDR1 SEHNR and CDR2 FQNEAQ (reference sequence). As DNA, the CDR3 is TGTGCCAGCAGCTTACTAGCGGGACTATACAATGAGCAGTTCTTC. Protein: CASSLLAGLYNEQFF.

In this sample, this clone turned up a few times. The chain is built from TRBV19 and TRBJ1-2, with TRBD1 as a possible D gene (6 bases). V gave up 5 bases and J gave up 8 bases, with 15 bases separating them. This CDR3 region has 13 residues. Germline CDR1 is LNHDA and CDR2 is SQIVND (reference sequence). For the CDR3, the DNA is TGTGCCAGTAGTGCCGACAGGTGGTTGGGCTACACCTTC. Its protein is CASSADRWLGYTF.

The chain uses TRBV27 and TRBJ1-5, with D possibly matching TRBD1 (5 bases). Trimming took off 1 base at V and 4 bases at J, with 5 bases between the two ends. Germline values: CDR1 MNHEY, CDR2 SMNVEV (reference sequence). The CDR3 is 13 residues long. The CDR3 reads CASSLWGNQPQHF. In DNA, the CDR3 is TGTGCCAGCAGTTTATGGGGGAATCAGCCCCAGCATTTT.

This clone was detected a few times. The chain recombines TRBV13 with TRBJ2-5; 12 bases map to TRBD2. The CDR3 runs 17 residues. V was clipped by 4 bases and J by 2 bases; unmatched bases: 8. CDR1 is PRHDT, CDR2 FYEKMQ, per germline (reference sequence). The CDR3 spells CASSSRTSGTSQETQYF. The CDR3 DNA sequence: TGTGCCAGCAGCTCACGGACTAGCGGGACATCTCAAGAGACCCAGTACTTC.

The rearrangement links TRBV19 to TRBJ2-5, with 11 positions matching TRBD2. CDR3 size: 16 residues. V lost 10 bases, J lost 3 bases, and 13 bases stayed unmatched. Per the germline V gene, CDR1 is LNHDA and CDR2 is SQIVND (reference sequence). The CDR3 bases are TGTGCCACACAAGGGGGTTCGGGACTAGCGGAAGAGACCCAGTACTTC. Encoded protein: CATQGGSGLAEETQYF.

The chain recombines TRBV11-2 with TRBJ2-5; 10 positions match TRBD1. CDR1 and CDR2 from the germline V gene are SGHAT and FQNNGV. This CDR3 is built from 13 residues. Germline trimming cut 1 base from V and 7 bases from J; bases unmatched to any gene: 0. The CDR3 nucleotides are TGTGCCAGCAGCTTAGGGACAGGGGGGACCCAGTACTTC. It specifies CASSLGTGGTQYF.